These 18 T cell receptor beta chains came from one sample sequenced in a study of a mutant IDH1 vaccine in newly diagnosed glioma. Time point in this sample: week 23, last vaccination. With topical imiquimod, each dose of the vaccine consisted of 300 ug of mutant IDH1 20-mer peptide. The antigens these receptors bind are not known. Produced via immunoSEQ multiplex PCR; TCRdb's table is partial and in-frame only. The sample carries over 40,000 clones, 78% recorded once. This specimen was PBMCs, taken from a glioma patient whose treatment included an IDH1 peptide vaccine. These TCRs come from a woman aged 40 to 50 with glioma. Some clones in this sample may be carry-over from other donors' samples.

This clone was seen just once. The chain's CDR3 is CAWSGGASYNEQFF. In nucleotides, the CDR3 is TGTGCCTGGTCCGGGGGCGCCTCCTACAATGAGCAGTTCTTC. This chain links TRBV30 with TRBJ2-1; possibly TRBD1 or TRBD2 for D (6 bases each). Trimming took off 5 bases at V and 0 bases at J, with 11 bases between the two ends. The germline V gene has CDR1 GTSNPN and CDR2 SVGIG (reference sequence). CDR3 size: 14 residues.

CDR3 protein: CASSLGDRQPQHF. CDR3 nucleotide sequence: TGTGCCAGCAGCTTAGGGGATAGGCAGCCCCAGCATTTT. The chain carries TRBV7-6 and TRBJ1-5, with no clear D. Trimming stripped 1 base from V and 7 bases from J, with 8 bases between. Germline V CDR1 and CDR2: SGHVS, FNYEAQ. This CDR3 has 13 amino acids.

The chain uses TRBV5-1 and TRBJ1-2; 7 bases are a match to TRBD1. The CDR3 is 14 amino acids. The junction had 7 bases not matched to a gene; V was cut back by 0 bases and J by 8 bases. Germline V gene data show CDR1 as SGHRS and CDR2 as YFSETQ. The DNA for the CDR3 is TGCGCCAGCAGCTTGGAGGCGACAGGGAACGGCTACACCTTC. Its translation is CASSLEATGNGYTF.

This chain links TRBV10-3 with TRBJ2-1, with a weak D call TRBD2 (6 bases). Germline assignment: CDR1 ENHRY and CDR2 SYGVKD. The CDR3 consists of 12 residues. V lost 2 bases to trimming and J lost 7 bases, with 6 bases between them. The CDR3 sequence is CAISEGGNEQFF. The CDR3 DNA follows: TGTGCCATCAGTGAGGGGGGGAATGAGCAGTTCTTC.

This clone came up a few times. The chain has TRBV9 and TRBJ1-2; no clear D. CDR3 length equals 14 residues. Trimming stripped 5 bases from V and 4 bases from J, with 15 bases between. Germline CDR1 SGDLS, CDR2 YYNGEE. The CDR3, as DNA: TGTGCCAGCAGGAGAGAAACCTTGGGCTATGGCTACACCTTC. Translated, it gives CASRRETLGYGYTF. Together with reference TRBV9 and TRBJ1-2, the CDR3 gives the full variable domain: DSGVTQTPKHLITATGQRVTLRCSPRSGDLSVYWYQQSLDQGLQFLIQYYNGEERAKGNILERFSAQQFPDLHSELNLSSLELGDSALYFCASRRETLGYGYTFGSGTRLTVV.

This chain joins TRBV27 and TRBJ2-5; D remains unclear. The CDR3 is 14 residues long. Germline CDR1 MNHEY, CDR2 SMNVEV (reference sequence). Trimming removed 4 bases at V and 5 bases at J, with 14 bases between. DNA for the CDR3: TGTGCCAGCAGTTCTCAGGCGACGAAGGAGACCCAGTACTTC. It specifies CASSSQATKETQYF.

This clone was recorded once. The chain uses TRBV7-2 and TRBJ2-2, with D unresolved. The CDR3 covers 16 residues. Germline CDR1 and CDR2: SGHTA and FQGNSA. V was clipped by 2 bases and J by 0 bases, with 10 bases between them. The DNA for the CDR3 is TGTGCCAGCAGCTTACGGGTCCTAGCGAACACCGGGGAGCTGTTTTTT. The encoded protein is CASSLRVLANTGELFF.

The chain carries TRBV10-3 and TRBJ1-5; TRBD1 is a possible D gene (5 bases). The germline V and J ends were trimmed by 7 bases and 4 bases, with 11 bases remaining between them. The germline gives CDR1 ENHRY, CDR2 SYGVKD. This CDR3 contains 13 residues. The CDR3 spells CAITEGPNQPQHF. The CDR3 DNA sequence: TGTGCCATCACGGAGGGGCCGAATCAGCCCCAGCATTTT.

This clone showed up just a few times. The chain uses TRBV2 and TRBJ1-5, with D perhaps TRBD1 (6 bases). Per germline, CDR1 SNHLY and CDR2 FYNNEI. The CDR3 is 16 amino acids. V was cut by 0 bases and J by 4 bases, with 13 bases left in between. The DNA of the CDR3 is TGTGCCAGCAGTGAAGCCCACAGGGCGAGGAATCAGCCCCAGCATTTT. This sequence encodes CASSEAHRARNQPQHF.

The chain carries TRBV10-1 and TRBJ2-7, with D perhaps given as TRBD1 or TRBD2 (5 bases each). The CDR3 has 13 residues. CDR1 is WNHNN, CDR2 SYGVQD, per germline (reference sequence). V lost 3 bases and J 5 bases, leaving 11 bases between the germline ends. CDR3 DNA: TGCGCCAGCAGTGATCGGGACGCAGACGAGCAGTACTTC. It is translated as CASSDRDADEQYF.

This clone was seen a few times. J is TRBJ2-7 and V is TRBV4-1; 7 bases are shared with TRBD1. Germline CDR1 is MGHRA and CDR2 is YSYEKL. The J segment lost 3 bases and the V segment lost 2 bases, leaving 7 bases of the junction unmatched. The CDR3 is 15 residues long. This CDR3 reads CASSQSQDRRYEQYF. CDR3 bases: TGCGCCAGCAGCCAATCTCAGGACAGGCGCTACGAGCAGTACTTC.

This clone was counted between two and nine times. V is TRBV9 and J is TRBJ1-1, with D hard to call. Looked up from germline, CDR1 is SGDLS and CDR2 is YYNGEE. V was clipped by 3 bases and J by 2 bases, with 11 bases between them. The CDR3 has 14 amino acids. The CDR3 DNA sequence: TGTGCCAGCAGCGCCTCTGTTGTTAACACTGAAGCTTTCTTT. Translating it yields CASSASVVNTEAFF.

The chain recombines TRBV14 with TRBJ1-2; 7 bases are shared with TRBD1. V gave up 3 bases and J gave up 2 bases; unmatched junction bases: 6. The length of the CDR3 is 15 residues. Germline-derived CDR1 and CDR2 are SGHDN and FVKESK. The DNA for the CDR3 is TGTGCCAGCAGCCAGACAGGGTCCGCCAACTATGGCTACACCTTC. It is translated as CASSQTGSANYGYTF.

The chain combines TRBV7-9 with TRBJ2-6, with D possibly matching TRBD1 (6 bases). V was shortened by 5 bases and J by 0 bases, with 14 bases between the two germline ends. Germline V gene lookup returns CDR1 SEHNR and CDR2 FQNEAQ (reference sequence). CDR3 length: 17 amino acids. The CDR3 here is CASSPHGTLSGANVLTF. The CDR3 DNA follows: TGTGCCAGCAGCCCTCACGGGACACTCTCTGGGGCCAACGTCCTGACTTTC.

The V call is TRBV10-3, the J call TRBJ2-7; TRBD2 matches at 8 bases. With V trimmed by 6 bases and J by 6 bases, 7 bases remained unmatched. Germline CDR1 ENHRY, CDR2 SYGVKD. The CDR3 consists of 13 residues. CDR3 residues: CAIRAAGVGEQYF. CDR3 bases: TGTGCCATCAGAGCAGCGGGGGTTGGCGAGCAGTACTTC.

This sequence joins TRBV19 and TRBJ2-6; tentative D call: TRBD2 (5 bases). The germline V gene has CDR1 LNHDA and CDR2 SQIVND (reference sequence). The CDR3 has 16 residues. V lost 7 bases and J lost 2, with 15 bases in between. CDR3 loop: CASTLDGVAGANVLTF. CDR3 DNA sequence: TGTGCCAGTACGCTCGACGGGGTAGCTGGGGCCAACGTCCTGACTTTC.

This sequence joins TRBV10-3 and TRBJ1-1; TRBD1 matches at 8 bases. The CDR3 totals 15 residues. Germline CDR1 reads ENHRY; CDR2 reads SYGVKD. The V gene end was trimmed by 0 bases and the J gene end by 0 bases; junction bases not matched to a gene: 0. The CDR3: CAISESDRVNTEAFF. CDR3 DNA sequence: TGTGCCATCAGTGAGTCGGACAGGGTGAACACTGAAGCTTTCTTT.

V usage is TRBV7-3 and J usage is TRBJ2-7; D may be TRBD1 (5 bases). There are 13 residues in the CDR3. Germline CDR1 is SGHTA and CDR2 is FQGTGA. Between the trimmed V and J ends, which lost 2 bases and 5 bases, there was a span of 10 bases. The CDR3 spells CASSLLRRDEQYF. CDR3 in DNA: TGTGCCAGCAGCTTATTGCGCAGGGACGAGCAGTACTTC.